The T cell receptor (beta chain) under discussion was sequenced for a study of T-cell reconstitution after alpha-beta-depleted transplantation in children. Study-wide points: Reportedly, only several hundred clones from non-depleted graft cells drove alpha-beta T-cell counts at about two months. There were some patients whose high TCRbeta diversity at day 60 came from surviving recipient T cells and thymic progenitors. Diversity and T-cell counts at one year after transplant derived mostly from new T cells.

Trimming cost V 7 bases and J 10 bases; bases outside gene matches: 9. The CDR3 covers 15 residues. As it was prepared, the TCRbeta library received unique molecular identifiers. TCRdb re-called the PCR reads through MiXCR, storing one row per CDR3 protein. This repertoire shows around 230,000 distinct CDR3 sequences, approximately 15% found once; its top ten account for around 45%. On this clonotype itself: Its antigen is as yet unknown.

The specimen was PBMCs, mostly from graft donor cells, collected 360 days after TCRalphabeta/CD19-depleted stem cell transplant. The receptor was isolated from a male patient aged 2 to 10 who had a stem cell transplant for acute lymphoblastic leukemia, so the T cells may come from the graft donor. The V call is TRBV12-3 or TRBV12-4, the J call TRBJ2-1, with 14 nucleotides matching TRBD2. CDR3 nucleotide sequence: TGTGCCAGCATCCAGACTAGCGGGGGGGCTCAGGAGCAGTTCTTC. It encodes CASIQTSGGAQEQFF.